A single sample is the source of the 21 T cell receptor beta chains below, sequenced in a study of Ad26.COV2.S vaccination and SARS-CoV-2 variants. The method was immunoSEQ multiplex PCR; TCRdb's version includes in-frame clones alone and lacks a portion of them. The sample holds some 460,000 clones, around 89% seen once. Described treatment: 15 to 20 received Ad26.COV2.S at low or high dose, single or two shots; about 5 received placebo; per-sample allocation not given. Vaccine and placebo recipients were sampled on day 63 after the first injection. The source was peripheral blood, collected in a trial of Ad26.COV2.S vaccine versus placebo. The receptors stem from a person between 18 and 65 years old who received the Ad26.COV2.S COVID-19 vaccine or a placebo.

The rearrangement joins TRBV5-1 to TRBJ2-7, with 15 bases matching TRBD2. V was clipped by 4 bases and J by 8 bases; unmatched bases: 4. CDR1 is SGHRS and CDR2 is YFSETQ in the germline V gene. The CDR3 consists of 14 residues. The CDR3 sequence is CASSPGTSGRKQYF. CDR3 DNA: TGCGCCAGCAGCCCCGGGACTAGCGGGAGGAAGCAGTACTTC.

CDR3 in amino acids: CASSTGQSNQPQHF. CDR3 bases: TGTGCCAGCAGCACAGGGCAGAGCAATCAGCCCCAGCATTTT. The V and J genes are TRBV9 and TRBJ1-5; D perhaps matches TRBD1 (6 bases). Trimming stripped 4 bases from V and 1 base from J, with 9 bases between. Germline V lookup: CDR1 SGDLS, CDR2 YYNGEE. This CDR3 region has 14 residues. The whole variable domain, filled in from reference TRBV9 and TRBJ1-5, reads DSGVTQTPKHLITATGQRVTLRCSPRSGDLSVYWYQQSLDQGLQFLIQYYNGEERAKGNILERFSAQQFPDLHSELNLSSLELGDSALYFCASSTGQSNQPQHFGDGTRLSIL.

V and J are TRBV7-9 and TRBJ2-5; 7 positions match TRBD1. V shed 3 bases, J shed 5 bases, and the junction held 3 bases outside the gene matches. Germline V CDR1 and CDR2: SEHNR, FQNEAQ (reference sequence). This CDR3 has 13 amino acids. The DNA for the CDR3 is TGTGCCAGCAGCTTGACAGGGTTCGAGACCCAGTACTTC. Translated: CASSLTGFETQYF.

This chain connects TRBV7-8 to TRBJ2-1; D possibly corresponds to TRBD1 (6 bases). The germline V gene has CDR1 SGHVS and CDR2 FQNEAQ. Trimming shortened V by 5 bases and J by 9 bases, and 14 bases separated the two germline ends. CDR3 length equals 13 residues. Here the CDR3 reads CASSPGTHGEQFF. The DNA of the CDR3 is TGTGCCAGCAGCCCCGGGACACACGGTGAGCAGTTCTTC.

V usage is TRBV18 and J usage is TRBJ2-7; 9 bases align to TRBD1. Germline CDR1 and CDR2: KGHSH and LQKENI. V trimming: 3 bases; J trimming: 2 bases; junction bases outside the gene matches: 2. This CDR3 comprises 14 residues. The CDR3 protein is CASSPRTGAYEQYF. DNA for the CDR3: TGTGCCAGCTCACCGCGGACAGGGGCCTACGAGCAGTACTTC.

V is TRBV5-1 and J is TRBJ2-5; no firm D call. Germline lookup yields CDR1 SGHRS and CDR2 YFSETQ. The V and J ends lost 1 base and 2 bases respectively, with 6 bases between them. The CDR3 totals 13 residues. For the CDR3, the DNA is TGCGCCAGCAGCTTGATCAGTCAAGAGACCCAGTACTTC. As protein: CASSLISQETQYF.

V usage is TRBV27 and J usage is TRBJ2-3, with D unresolved. The germline CDR1 and CDR2 sequences are MNHEY and SMNVEV (reference sequence). The CDR3 runs 13 residues. V was cut by 7 bases and J by 2 bases, with 10 bases left in between. This CDR3 is CASNGYSTDTQYF. The CDR3 region has the DNA TGTGCCAGCAACGGCTATTCCACAGATACGCAGTATTTT.

The chain is built from TRBV25-1 and TRBJ2-1; D possibly corresponds to TRBD2 (6 bases). CDR3 length: 18 amino acids. The ends were cut back, 4 bases at V and 0 bases at J, with 19 bases in the middle. In germline, CDR1 is MGHDK, CDR2 SYGVNS. The CDR3 nucleotides read TGTGCCAGCAGTGGCCAAGGAAGTAGCGGAAGCTCCTACAATGAGCAGTTCTTC. It specifies CASSGQGSSGSSYNEQFF.

To note about this clone: Other DNA sequences of this sample code for an identical CDR3. This sequence joins TRBV5-8 and TRBJ2-1; 10 bases align to TRBD2. Unmatched junction bases numbered 0, after V lost 0 bases and J lost 3 bases. The germline gives CDR1 SGHTS, CDR2 YDEGEE. This CDR3 is built from 15 residues. CDR3 sequence (DNA): TGTGCCAGCAGCTTGGGGACTAGCGGCTACAATGAGCAGTTCTTC. Translation gives CASSLGTSGYNEQFF.

This chain joins TRBV6-5 and TRBJ1-5; the D is unclear. Trimming pared 4 bases from V and 3 bases from J, leaving 7 bases between. This CDR3 has 13 residues. CDR1 and CDR2 (germline): MNHEY, SVGAGI. The CDR3 sequence is CASSLGFNQPQHF. The CDR3 bases are TGTGCCAGCAGTTTAGGGTTCAATCAGCCCCAGCATTTT.

This chain uses TRBV6-5 with TRBJ2-7, with D possibly called TRBD1 or TRBD2 (5 bases each). Germline V gives CDR1 MNHEY, CDR2 SVGAGI. Trimming took off 0 bases at V and 3 bases at J, with 12 bases between the two ends. The CDR3 covers 15 residues. CDR3 loop: CASSYSNRGYYEQYF. CDR3 DNA sequence: TGTGCCAGCAGTTACTCAAACCGGGGCTACTACGAGCAGTACTTC.

The gene calls are TRBV6-1 and TRBJ1-1, with 8 bases lining up with TRBD1. The V gene's germline CDR1 is MNHNS and CDR2 SASEGT. The CDR3 consists of 17 residues. V shed 6 bases, J shed 0 bases, and the junction held 12 bases outside the gene matches. Written as DNA, the CDR3 is TGTGCCAGCAGGGAATGGACAGGGCGTCCCATGAACACTGAAGCTTTCTTT. Protein: CASREWTGRPMNTEAFF.

The rearrangement joins TRBV9 to TRBJ2-5; 10 bases match TRBD2. The length of the CDR3 is 16 residues. The junction had 9 bases not matched to a gene; V was cut back by 3 bases and J by 4 bases. CDR1 is SGDLS, CDR2 YYNGEE, per germline. The CDR3 spells CASSERPAGGRETQYF. In DNA, the CDR3 is TGTGCCAGCAGCGAAAGACCAGCGGGAGGGCGAGAGACCCAGTACTTC.

This chain joins TRBV18 and TRBJ2-7, with TRBD1 identical over 7 bases. V gave up 9 bases and J gave up 0 bases; unmatched junction bases: 14. Germline V gene lookup returns CDR1 KGHSH and CDR2 LQKENI. This CDR3 comprises 16 residues. The CDR3 region has the DNA TGTGCCAGTTCAGGTTCCGGGACAGCGAACTCCTACGAGCAGTACTTC. This translates into CASSGSGTANSYEQYF. Drawing the rest from reference TRBV18 and TRBJ2-7, the complete variable domain is NAGVMQNPRHLVRRRGQEARLRCSPMKGHSHVYWYRQLPEEGLKFMVYLQKENIIDESGMPKERFSAEFPKEGPSILRIQQVVRGDSAAYFCASSGSGTANSYEQYFGPGTRLTVT.

The chain employs TRBV6-6 and TRBJ1-3; no definite D call. V shed 6 bases and J shed 0 bases, with 12 bases lying between them. Germline V gene sequence: CDR1 MNHNY, CDR2 SVGAGI (reference sequence). The CDR3 extends over 15 amino acids. As DNA, the CDR3 is TGTGCCAGCAGCCCCAGCCCGAGCTCTGGAAACACCATATATTTT. Amino acids: CASSPSPSSGNTIYF.

CDR3 amino acids: CASSLVQGAEDTQYF. The CDR3 bases are TGTGCCAGCAGCTTGGTGCAGGGGGCTGAAGATACGCAGTATTTT. The chain combines TRBV5-8 with TRBJ2-3; 8 bases align to TRBD1. The germline gives CDR1 SGHTS, CDR2 YDEGEE. Trimming took 0 bases from V and 5 from J; bases not matched to a gene: 5. This CDR3 is 15 amino acids long.

A single count supports this clone. This chain uses TRBV7-8 with TRBJ2-3; D unresolved. The CDR3 contains 13 residues. With 2 bases removed from V and 4 bases from J, the gap between germline ends came to 7 bases. Germline V lookup: CDR1 SGHVS, CDR2 FQNEAQ. The CDR3: CASSLTPADTQYF. The CDR3 region has the DNA TGTGCCAGCAGCTTAACTCCCGCAGATACGCAGTATTTT.

The rearrangement links TRBV6-6 to TRBJ2-7; D not resolved. V lost 5 bases to trimming and J lost 3 bases, with 14 bases between them. In germline, CDR1 is MNHNY, CDR2 SVGAGI (reference sequence). The CDR3 has 14 residues. CDR3 sequence: CASSLRSELYEQYF. CDR3 nucleotides: TGTGCCAGCAGTCTCCGATCGGAGCTCTACGAGCAGTACTTC.

The J gene is TRBJ2-2, the V gene TRBV7-2; TRBD2 matches 8 bases. V gave up 0 bases and J gave up 7 bases; unmatched junction bases: 4. Germline CDR1 SGHTA, CDR2 FQGNSA. This CDR3 spans 15 amino acids. CDR3 DNA: TGTGCCAGCAGCTTAGCACTAGCGGTTGGCGGGGAGCTGTTTTTT. This sequence encodes CASSLALAVGGELFF.

The V gene is TRBV30, the J gene TRBJ1-5, with no clear D. V lost 2 bases to trimming and J lost 3 bases, with 8 bases between them. The germline CDR1 and CDR2 sequences are GTSNPN and SVGIG (reference sequence). The CDR3 consists of 13 residues. The CDR3 region is CAWSQRVNQPQHF. CDR3 nucleotides: TGTGCCTGGAGTCAGAGGGTCAATCAGCCCCAGCATTTT.

The chain has TRBV14 and TRBJ2-7; 11 nucleotides agree with TRBD2. Germline V gives CDR1 SGHDN, CDR2 FVKESK. The CDR3 contains 20 residues. V lost 1 base and J lost 10; bases outside the gene matches: 24. For the CDR3, the DNA is TGTGCCAGCAGCCAAGTTTTCGGGACAGGGTCACTAGCGGGAGTGTCGTCTCAGTACTTC. Amino acid sequence: CASSQVFGTGSLAGVSSQYF.